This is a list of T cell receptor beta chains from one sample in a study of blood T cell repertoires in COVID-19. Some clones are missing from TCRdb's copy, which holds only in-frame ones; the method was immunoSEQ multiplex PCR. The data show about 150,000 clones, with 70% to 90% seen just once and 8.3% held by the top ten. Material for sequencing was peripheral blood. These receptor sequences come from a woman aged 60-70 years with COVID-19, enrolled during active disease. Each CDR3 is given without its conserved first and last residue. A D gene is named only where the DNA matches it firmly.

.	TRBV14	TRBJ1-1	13	ASSQARRVGTEAF
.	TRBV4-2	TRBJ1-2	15	ASSQDKSQGIEYGYT
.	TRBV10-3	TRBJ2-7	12	AIGAGPPNYEQY
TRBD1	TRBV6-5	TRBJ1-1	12	ASEVTGGVTEAF
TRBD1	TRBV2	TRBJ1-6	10	GTGPNNSPLH
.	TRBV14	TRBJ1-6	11	ASSPFYNSPLH
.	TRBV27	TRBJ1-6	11	ASTSSYNSPLH
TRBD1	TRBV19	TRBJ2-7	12	ASSPGQVSYEQY
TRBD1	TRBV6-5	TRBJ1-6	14	ASSYSPTGDNSPLH
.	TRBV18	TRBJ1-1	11	ASSPYEGTEAF
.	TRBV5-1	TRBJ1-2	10	ASSFGRDGYT
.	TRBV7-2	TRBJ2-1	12	ASSPDHSYNEQF
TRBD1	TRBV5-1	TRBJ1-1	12	ASSRGQGNTEAF
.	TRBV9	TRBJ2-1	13	ASSVQGGPYNEQF
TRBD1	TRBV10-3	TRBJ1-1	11	AISMDRGTEAF
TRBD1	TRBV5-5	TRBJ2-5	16	ASSYPRTGGLLEETQY
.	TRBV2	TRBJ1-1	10	ASSETGYEAF
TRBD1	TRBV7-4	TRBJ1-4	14	ASSNEQGSTNEKLF
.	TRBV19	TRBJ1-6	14	ASSIGQGRYNSPLH
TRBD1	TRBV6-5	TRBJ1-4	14	ASSYSRGLANEKLF
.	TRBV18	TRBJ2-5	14	ASSPPDGVVRETQY
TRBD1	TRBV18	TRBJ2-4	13	ASSPGTGFKNIQY
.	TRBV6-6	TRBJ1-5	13	ASRRWGDSNQPQH
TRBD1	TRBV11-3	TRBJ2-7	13	ASSLGQGLSYEQY
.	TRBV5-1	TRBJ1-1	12	ASSQKGESTEAF
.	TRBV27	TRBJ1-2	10	ASSFRGSGYT
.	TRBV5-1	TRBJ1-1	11	ASSLQGPTEAF